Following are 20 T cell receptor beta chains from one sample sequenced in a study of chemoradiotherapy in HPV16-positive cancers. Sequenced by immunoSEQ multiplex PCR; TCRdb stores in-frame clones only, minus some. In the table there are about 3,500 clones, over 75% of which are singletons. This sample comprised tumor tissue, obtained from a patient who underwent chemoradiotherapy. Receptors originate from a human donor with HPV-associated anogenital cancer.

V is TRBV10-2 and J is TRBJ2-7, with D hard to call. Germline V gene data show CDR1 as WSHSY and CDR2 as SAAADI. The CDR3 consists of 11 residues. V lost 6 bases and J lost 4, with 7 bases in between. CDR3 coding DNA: TGCGCCAGCAGCCCTGATTACGAGCAGTACTTC. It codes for CASSPDYEQYF.

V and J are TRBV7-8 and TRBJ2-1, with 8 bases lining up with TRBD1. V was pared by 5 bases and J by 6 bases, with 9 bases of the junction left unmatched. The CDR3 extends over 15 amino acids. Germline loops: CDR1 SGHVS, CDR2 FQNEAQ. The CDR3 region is CASSGHGQGGNEQFF. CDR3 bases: TGTGCCAGCAGCGGACACGGACAGGGAGGCAATGAGCAGTTCTTC.

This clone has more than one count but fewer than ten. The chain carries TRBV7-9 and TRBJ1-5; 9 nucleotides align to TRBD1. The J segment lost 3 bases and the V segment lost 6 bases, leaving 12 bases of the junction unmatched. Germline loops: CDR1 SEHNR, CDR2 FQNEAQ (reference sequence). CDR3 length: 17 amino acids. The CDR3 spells CASSAGTGTHFNQPQHF. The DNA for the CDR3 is TGTGCCAGCAGTGCCGGGACAGGGACCCATTTCAATCAGCCCCAGCATTTT.

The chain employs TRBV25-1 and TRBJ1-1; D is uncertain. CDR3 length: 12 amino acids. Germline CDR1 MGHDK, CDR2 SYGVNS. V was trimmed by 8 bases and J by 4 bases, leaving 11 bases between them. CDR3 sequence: CASAKAPTEAFF. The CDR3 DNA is TGTGCCAGCGCCAAAGCTCCCACTGAAGCTTTCTTT.

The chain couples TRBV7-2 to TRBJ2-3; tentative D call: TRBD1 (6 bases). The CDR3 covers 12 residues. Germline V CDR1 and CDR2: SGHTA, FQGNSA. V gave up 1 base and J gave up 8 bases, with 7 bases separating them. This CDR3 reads CASSLDRVTQYF. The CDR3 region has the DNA TGTGCCAGCAGCTTAGACAGGGTTACGCAGTATTTT.

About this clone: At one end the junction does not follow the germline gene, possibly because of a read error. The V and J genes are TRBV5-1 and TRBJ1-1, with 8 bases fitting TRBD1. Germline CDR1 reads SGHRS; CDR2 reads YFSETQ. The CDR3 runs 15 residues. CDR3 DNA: TGCGCCGGCAGGACAGGGTTGGGTGGGAACACTGAAGCTTTCTTT. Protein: CAGRTGLGGNTEAFF. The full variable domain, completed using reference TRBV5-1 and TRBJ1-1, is KAGVTQTPRYLIKTRGQQVTLSCSPISGHRSVSWYQQTPGQGLQFLFEYFSETQRNKGNFPGRFSGRQFSNSRSEMNVSTLELGDSALYLCAGRTGLGGNTEAFFGQGTRLTVV.

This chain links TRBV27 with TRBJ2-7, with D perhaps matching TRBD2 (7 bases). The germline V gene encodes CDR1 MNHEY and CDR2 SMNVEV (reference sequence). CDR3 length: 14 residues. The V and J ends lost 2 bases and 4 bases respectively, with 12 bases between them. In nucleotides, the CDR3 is TGTGCCAGCAGTTTAATGGGGGGGGCATACGAGCAGTACTTC. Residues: CASSLMGGAYEQYF.

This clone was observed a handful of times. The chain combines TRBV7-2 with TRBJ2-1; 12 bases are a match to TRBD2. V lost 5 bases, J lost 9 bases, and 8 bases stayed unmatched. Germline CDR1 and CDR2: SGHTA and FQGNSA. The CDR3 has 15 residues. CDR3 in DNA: TGTGCCAGCAGCCTCCGGACTAGCGGGATGGGTGAGCAGTTCTTC. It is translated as CASSLRTSGMGEQFF.

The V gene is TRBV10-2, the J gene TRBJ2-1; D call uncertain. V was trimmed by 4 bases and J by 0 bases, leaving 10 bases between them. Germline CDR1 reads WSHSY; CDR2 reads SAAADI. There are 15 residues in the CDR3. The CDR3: CASSAGTYSYNEQFF. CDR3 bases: TGCGCCAGCAGTGCGGGCACTTACTCCTACAATGAGCAGTTCTTC.

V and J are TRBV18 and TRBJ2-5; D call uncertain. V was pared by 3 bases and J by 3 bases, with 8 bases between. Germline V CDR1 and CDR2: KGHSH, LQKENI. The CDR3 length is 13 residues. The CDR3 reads CASSPSPEETQYF. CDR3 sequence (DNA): TGTGCCAGCTCACCTTCCCCAGAAGAGACCCAGTACTTC.

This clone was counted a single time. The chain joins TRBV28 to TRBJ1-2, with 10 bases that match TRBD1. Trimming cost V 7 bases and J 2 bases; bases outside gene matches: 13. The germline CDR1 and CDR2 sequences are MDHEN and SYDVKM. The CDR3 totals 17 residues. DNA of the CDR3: TGTGCCAGCAAGTTTGGGGGACAGGGGAGAGGGAACTATGGCTACACCTTC. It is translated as CASKFGGQGRGNYGYTF.

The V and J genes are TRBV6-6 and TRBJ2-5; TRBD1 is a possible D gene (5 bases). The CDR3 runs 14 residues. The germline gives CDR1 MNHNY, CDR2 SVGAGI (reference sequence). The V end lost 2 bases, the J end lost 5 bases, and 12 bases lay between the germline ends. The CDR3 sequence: CASSYPGKAETQYF. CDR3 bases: TGTGCCAGCAGTTACCCAGGGAAGGCCGAGACCCAGTACTTC.

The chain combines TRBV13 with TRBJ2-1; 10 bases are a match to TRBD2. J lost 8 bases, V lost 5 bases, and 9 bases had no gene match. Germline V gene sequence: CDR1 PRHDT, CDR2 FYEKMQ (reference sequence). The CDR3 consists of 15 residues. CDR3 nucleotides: TGTGCCAGCAGCCATCGGAGCGGGAGGGGGGATGAGCAGTTCTTC. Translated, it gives CASSHRSGRGDEQFF. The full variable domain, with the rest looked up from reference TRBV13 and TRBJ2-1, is AAGVIQSPRHLIKEKRETATLKCYPIPRHDTVYWYQQGPGQDPQFLISFYEKMQSDKGSIPDRFSAQQFSDYHSELNMSSLELGDSALYFCASSHRSGRGDEQFFGPGTRLTVL.

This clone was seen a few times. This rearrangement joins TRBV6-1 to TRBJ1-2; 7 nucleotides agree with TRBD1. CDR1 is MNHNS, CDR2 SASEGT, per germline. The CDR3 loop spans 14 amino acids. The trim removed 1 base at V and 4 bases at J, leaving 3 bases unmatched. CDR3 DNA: TGTGCCAGCAGTGAAGGACAGGGATCCTATGGCTACACCTTC. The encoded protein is CASSEGQGSYGYTF.

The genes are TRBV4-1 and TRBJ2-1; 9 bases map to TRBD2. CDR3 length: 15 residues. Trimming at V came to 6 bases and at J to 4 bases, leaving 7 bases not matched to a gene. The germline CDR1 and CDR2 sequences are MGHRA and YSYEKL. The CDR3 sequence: CASSLRTSDYNEQFF. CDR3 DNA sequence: TGCGCCAGCAGTCTCAGGACTAGCGATTACAATGAGCAGTTCTTC.

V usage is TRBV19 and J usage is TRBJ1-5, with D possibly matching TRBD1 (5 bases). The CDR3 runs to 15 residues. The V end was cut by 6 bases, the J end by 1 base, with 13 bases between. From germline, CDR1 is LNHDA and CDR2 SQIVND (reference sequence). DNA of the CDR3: TGTGCCAGTAGATCCGACAGACCCAGCAATCAGCCCCAGCATTTT. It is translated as CASRSDRPSNQPQHF. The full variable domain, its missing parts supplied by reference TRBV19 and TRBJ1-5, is DGGITQSPKYLFRKEGQNVTLSCEQNLNHDAMYWYRQDPGQGLRLIYYSQIVNDFQKGDIAEGYSVSREKKESFPLTVTSAQKNPTAFYLCASRSDRPSNQPQHFGDGTRLSIL.

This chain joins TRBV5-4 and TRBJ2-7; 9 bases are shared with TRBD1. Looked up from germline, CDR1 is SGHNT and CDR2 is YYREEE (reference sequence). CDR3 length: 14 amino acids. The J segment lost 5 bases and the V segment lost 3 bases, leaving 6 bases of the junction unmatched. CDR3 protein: CASSSYRGHNEQYF. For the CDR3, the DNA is TGTGCCAGCAGCTCCTACAGGGGGCACAACGAGCAGTACTTC.

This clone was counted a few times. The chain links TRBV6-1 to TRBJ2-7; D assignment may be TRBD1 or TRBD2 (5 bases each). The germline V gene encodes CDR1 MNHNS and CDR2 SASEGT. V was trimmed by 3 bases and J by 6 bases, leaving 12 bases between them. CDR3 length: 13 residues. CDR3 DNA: TGTGCCAGCAGTGACCCCAATGGGGGCGAGCAGTACTTC. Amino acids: CASSDPNGGEQYF.

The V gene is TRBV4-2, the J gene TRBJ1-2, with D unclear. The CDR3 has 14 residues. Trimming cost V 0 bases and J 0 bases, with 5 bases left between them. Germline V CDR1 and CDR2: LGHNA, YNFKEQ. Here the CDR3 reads CASSQEWTNYGYTF. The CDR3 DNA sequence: TGTGCCAGCAGCCAAGAGTGGACTAACTATGGCTACACCTTC.

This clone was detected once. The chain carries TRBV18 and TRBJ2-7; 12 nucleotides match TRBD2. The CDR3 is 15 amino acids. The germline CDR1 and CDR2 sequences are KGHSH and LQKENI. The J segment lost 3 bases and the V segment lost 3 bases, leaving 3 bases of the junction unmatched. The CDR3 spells CASSPSSGRDYEQYF. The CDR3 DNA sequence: TGTGCCAGCTCACCGTCTAGCGGGAGGGACTACGAGCAGTACTTC.